Presented here are 7 T cell receptor beta chains from one specimen sequenced in a study of T cells in Graves' hyperthyroidism and ophthalmopathy. TCR beta CDR3 regions were amplified from RNA transcripts. The HTBI primer set was used in a first-round RT-PCR of the TCR CDR3. TCRdb used MiXCR to reprocess the multiplex PCR reads, holding one entry per CDR3 protein. The sample shows around 580,000 distinct CDR3 sequences, roughly a sixth of them seen only once. The sequenced sample was blood. The receptors were gathered from a woman between 18 and 30 years old with Graves' hyperthyroidism.

This chain links TRBV5-1 with TRBJ2-6; D not resolved. The CDR3 spans 14 residues. Trimming cost V 0 bases and J 2 bases, with 3 bases left between them. Germline loops: CDR1 SGHRS, CDR2 YFSETQ. The CDR3 protein is CASSLDTGANVLTF. Here the CDR3 DNA reads TGCGCCAGCAGCTTGGATACTGGGGCCAACGTCCTGACTTTC.

This clonotype was seen ten or more times. This sequence joins TRBV18 and TRBJ2-3; D is unclear. The V and J ends lost 2 bases and 4 bases respectively, with 13 bases between them. This CDR3 region has 15 residues. Germline CDR1 is KGHSH and CDR2 is LQKENI. In DNA, the CDR3 is TGTGCCAGCTCACCATCTTCGGATGGCGCAGATACGCAGTATTTT. Residues: CASSPSSDGADTQYF.

This clonotype was picked up many times. The V gene is TRBV2, the J gene TRBJ2-3; 10 nucleotides match TRBD2. J gave up 6 bases and V 7 bases, and 16 bases lay outside the gene matches. The CDR3 extends over 17 amino acids. CDR1 is SNHLY and CDR2 is FYNNEI in the germline V gene. The CDR3 coding sequence is TGTGCCAGCAAAGTTATAAGCGGGGGGGCTTTGCTGGATACGCAGTATTTT. This encodes CASKVISGGALLDTQYF.

This clonotype was counted only a few times. The V gene is TRBV5-1, the J gene TRBJ2-1; the D call may be TRBD1 or TRBD2 (5 bases each). Per the germline V gene, CDR1 is SGHRS and CDR2 is YFSETQ. V was pared by 4 bases and J by 2 bases, with 13 bases between. The CDR3 is 15 residues long. The CDR3 DNA follows: TGCGCCAGCAGCGTACGGGACGGAGCCTACAATGAGCAGTTCTTC. Its protein product is CASSVRDGAYNEQFF.

This clonotype has ten or more counts. V usage is TRBV6-1 and J usage is TRBJ2-7, with D hard to call. CDR3 length: 15 amino acids. Deletions cut 1 base from V and 2 bases from J, with 12 bases between. CDR1 is MNHNS, CDR2 SASEGT, per germline. This CDR3 reads CASSEGSSGPYEQYF. CDR3 sequence (DNA): TGTGCCAGCAGTGAAGGGTCCTCCGGCCCCTACGAGCAGTACTTC.

This chain joins TRBV19 and TRBJ1-2; 9 nucleotides agree with TRBD1. Unmatched junction bases numbered 12, after V lost 5 bases and J lost 5 bases. CDR1 and CDR2 (germline): LNHDA, SQIVND (reference sequence). The CDR3 contains 16 residues. The CDR3 region is CASSPGQGGAFYGYTF. The CDR3 region has the DNA TGTGCCAGTAGTCCGGGACAGGGTGGGGCTTTTTATGGCTACACCTTC.

In nucleotides, the CDR3 is TGTGCCAGCAGTTTGCCGTTAAGGGGGCGAGAGACCCAGTACTTC. Its protein is CASSLPLRGRETQYF. The chain uses TRBV28 and TRBJ2-5; 7 nucleotides line up with TRBD1. CDR1 is MDHEN and CDR2 is SYDVKM in the germline V gene. Trimming at V came to 3 bases and at J to 4 bases, leaving 8 bases not matched to a gene. This CDR3 has 15 amino acids.